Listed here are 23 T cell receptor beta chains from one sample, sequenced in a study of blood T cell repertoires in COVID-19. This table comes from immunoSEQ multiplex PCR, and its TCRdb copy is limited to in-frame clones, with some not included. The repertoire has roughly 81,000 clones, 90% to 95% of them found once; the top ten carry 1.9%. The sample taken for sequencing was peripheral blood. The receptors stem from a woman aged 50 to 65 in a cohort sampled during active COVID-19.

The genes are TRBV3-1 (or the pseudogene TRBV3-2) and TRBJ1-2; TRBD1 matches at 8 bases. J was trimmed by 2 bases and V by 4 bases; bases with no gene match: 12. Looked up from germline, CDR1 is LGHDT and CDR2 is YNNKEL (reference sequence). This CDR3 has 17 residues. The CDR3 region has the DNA TGTGCCAGCAGCCCAAGGACAGGGTCGCGAGGGAACTATGGCTACACCTTC. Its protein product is CASSPRTGSRGNYGYTF.

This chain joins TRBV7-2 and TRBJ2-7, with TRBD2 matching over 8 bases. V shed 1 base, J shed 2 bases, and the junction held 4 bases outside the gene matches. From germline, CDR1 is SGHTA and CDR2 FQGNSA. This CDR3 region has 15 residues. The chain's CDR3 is CASSLVLAGTYEQYF. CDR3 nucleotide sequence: TGTGCCAGCAGCTTAGTGCTAGCGGGTACCTACGAGCAGTACTTC.

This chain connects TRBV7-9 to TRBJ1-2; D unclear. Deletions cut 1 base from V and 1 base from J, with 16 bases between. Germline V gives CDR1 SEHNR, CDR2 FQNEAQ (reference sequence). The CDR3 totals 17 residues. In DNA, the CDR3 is TGTGCCAGCAGCTTAGTGAGGTGGGGAGAGGTTAACTATGGCTACACCTTC. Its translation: CASSLVRWGEVNYGYTF. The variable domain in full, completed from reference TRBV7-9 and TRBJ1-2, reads DTGVSQNPRHKITKRGQNVTFRCDPISEHNRLYWYRQTLGQGPEFLTYFQNEAQLEKSRLLSDRFSAERPKGSFSTLEIQRTEQGDSAMYLCASSLVRWGEVNYGYTFGSGTRLTVV.

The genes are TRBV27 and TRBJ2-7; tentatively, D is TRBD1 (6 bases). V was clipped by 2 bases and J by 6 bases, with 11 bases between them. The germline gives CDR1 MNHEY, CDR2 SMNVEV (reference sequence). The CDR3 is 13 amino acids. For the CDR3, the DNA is TGTGCCAGCAGTTTACAGGGGACGGGCGAGCAGTACTTC. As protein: CASSLQGTGEQYF.

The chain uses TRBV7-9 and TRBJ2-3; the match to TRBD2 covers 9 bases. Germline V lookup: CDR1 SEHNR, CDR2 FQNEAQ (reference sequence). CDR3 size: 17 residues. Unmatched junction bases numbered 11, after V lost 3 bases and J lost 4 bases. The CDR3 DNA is TGTGCCAGCAGCTTCCAAACGCTAGCGGGGATCCCAGATACGCAGTATTTT. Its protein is CASSFQTLAGIPDTQYF.

The CDR3 sequence is CASSPSTGRTGNTIYF. The DNA for the CDR3 is TGTGCCAGCAGCCCGTCGACAGGGCGAACGGGAAACACCATATATTTT. The genes are TRBV7-6 and TRBJ1-3; 7 bases agree with TRBD1. The CDR3 runs to 16 residues. CDR1 is SGHVS and CDR2 is FNYEAQ in the germline V gene. After removal of 5 bases from V and 4 bases from J, the junction contained 11 bases not matched to a gene.

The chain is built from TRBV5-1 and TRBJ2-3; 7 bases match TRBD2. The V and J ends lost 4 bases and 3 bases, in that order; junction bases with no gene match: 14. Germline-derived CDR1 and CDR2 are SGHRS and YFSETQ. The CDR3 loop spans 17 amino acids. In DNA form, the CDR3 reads TGCGCCAGCAGCCCAATTCGAGCGGGAATGGGGACAGATACGCAGTATTTT. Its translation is CASSPIRAGMGTDTQYF.

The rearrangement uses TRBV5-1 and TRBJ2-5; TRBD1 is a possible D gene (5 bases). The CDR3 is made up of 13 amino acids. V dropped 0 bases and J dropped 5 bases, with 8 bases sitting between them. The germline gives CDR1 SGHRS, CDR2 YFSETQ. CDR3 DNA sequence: TGCGCCAGCAGCTTGGGGGGCGGCGAGACCCAGTACTTC. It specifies CASSLGGGETQYF. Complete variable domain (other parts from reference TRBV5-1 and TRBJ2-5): KAGVTQTPRYLIKTRGQQVTLSCSPISGHRSVSWYQQTPGQGLQFLFEYFSETQRNKGNFPGRFSGRQFSNSRSEMNVSTLELGDSALYLCASSLGGGETQYFGPGTRLLVL.

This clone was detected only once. CDR3 coding DNA: TGTGCCAGTAGTGGGGGCGGATCTTGGGGCGAGCAGTACTTC. Protein sequence: CASSGGGSWGEQYF. The genes are TRBV19 and TRBJ2-7; tentatively, D is TRBD1 (6 bases). Trimming removed 5 bases at V and 6 bases at J, with 17 bases between. Germline loops: CDR1 LNHDA, CDR2 SQIVND (reference sequence). The CDR3 has 14 residues.

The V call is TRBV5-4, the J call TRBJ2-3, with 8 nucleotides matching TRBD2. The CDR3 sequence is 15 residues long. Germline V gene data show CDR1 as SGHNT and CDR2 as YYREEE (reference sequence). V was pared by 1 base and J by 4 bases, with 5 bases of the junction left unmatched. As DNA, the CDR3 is TGTGCCAGCAGCTTGCCCAGCGGGAGTGCAGATACGCAGTATTTT. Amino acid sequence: CASSLPSGSADTQYF.

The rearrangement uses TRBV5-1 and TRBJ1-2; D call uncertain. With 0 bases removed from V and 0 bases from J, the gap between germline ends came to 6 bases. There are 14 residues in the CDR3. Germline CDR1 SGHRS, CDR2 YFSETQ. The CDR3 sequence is CASSLAVSNYGYTF. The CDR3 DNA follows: TGCGCCAGCAGCTTGGCCGTCTCTAACTATGGCTACACCTTC. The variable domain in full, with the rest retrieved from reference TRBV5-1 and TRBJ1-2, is KAGVTQTPRYLIKTRGQQVTLSCSPISGHRSVSWYQQTPGQGLQFLFEYFSETQRNKGNFPGRFSGRQFSNSRSEMNVSTLELGDSALYLCASSLAVSNYGYTFGSGTRLTVV.

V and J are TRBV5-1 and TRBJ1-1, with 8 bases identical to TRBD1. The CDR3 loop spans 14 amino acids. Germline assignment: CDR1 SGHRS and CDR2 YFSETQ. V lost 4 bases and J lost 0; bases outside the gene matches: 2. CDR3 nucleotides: TGCGCCAGCAGCACGGGACAGGTGAACACTGAAGCTTTCTTT. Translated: CASSTGQVNTEAFF.

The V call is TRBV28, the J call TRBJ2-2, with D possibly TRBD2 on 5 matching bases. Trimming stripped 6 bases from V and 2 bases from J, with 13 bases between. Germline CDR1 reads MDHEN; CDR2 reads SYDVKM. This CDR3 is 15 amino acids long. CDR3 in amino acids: CASRGSGINTGELFF. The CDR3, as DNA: TGTGCCAGCAGGGGTTCCGGGATTAACACCGGGGAGCTGTTTTTT.

In nucleotides, the CDR3 is TGTGCCAGCAGCGTATCTAGCGGGAGGGGGGTGCAGTACTTC. Protein product: CASSVSSGRGVQYF. This chain joins TRBV7-2 and TRBJ2-7; the match to TRBD2 covers 12 bases. The CDR3 consists of 14 residues. With V trimmed by 5 bases and J by 9 bases, 8 bases remained unmatched. Germline values: CDR1 SGHTA, CDR2 FQGNSA.

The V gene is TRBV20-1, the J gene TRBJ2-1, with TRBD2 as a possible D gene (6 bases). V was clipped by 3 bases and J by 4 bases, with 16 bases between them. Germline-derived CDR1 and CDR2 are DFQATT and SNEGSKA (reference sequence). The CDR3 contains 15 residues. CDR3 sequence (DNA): TGCAGTGCTAGTGGGGTTTCGGGGGATTACAATGAGCAGTTCTTC. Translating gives CSASGVSGDYNEQFF.

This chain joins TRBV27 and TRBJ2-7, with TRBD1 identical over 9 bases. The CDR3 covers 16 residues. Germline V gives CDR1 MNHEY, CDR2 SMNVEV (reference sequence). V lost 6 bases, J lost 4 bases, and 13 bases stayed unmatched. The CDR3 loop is CASSALQGAVTYEQYF. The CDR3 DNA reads TGTGCCAGCAGCGCCCTACAGGGGGCGGTAACGTACGAGCAGTACTTC.

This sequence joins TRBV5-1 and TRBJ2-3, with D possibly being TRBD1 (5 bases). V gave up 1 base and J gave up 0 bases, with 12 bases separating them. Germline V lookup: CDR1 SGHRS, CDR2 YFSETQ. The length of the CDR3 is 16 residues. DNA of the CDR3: TGCGCCAGCAGCTTGACGTTGACAGTTAGCACAGATACGCAGTATTTT. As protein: CASSLTLTVSTDTQYF.

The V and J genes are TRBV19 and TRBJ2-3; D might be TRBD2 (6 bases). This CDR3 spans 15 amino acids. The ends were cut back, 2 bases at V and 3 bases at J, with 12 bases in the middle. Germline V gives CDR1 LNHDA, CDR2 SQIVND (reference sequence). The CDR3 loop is CASSIIWGETDTQYF. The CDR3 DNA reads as TGTGCCAGTAGTATAATCTGGGGGGAAACAGATACGCAGTATTTT.

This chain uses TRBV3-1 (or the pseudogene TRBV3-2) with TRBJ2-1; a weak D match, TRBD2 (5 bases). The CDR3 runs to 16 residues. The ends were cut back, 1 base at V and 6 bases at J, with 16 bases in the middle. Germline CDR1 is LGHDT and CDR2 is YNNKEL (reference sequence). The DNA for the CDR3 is TGTGCCAGCAGCCAAGGTTTTAGCGTCGGTGTCAATGAGCAGTTCTTC. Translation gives CASSQGFSVGVNEQFF.

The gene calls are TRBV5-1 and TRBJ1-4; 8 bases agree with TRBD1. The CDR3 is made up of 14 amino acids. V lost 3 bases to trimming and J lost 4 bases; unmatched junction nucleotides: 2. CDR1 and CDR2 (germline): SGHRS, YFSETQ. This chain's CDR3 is CASSSGQDNEKLFF. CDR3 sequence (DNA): TGCGCCAGCAGCTCGGGACAGGATAATGAAAAACTGTTTTTT.

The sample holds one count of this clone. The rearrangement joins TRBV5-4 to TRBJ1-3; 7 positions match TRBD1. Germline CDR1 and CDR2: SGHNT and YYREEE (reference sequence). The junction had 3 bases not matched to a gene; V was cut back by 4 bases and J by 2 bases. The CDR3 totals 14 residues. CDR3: CASSPTGAGNTIYF. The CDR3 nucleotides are TGTGCCAGCAGCCCAACAGGGGCTGGAAACACCATATATTTT.

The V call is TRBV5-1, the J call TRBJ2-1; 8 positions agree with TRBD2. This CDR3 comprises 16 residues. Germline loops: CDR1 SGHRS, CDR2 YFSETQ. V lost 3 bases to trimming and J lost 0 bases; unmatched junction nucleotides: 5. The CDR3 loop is CASSYTSGASYNEQFF. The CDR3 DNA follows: TGCGCCAGCAGCTACACTAGCGGTGCCTCCTACAATGAGCAGTTCTTC.

The CDR3 is CASSSAGASPTNEKLFF. Here the CDR3 DNA reads TGTGCCAGCAGCTCGGCAGGGGCCTCCCCAACTAATGAAAAACTGTTTTTT. This chain links TRBV7-9 with TRBJ1-4; the D gene is possibly TRBD1 (6 bases). Trimming took 4 bases from V and 0 from J, leaving 15 bases between them. This CDR3 has 17 residues. Looked up from germline, CDR1 is SEHNR and CDR2 is FQNEAQ (reference sequence).